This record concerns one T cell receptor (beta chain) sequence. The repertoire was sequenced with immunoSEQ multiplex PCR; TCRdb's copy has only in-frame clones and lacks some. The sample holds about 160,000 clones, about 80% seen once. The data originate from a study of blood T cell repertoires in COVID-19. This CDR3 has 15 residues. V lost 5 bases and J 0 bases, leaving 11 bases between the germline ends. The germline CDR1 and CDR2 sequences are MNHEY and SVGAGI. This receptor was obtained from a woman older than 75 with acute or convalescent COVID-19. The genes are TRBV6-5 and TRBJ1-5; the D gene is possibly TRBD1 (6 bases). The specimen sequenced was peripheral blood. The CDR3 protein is CASSRDIISNQPQHF. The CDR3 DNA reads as TGTGCCAGCAGTCGGGACATTATTAGCAATCAGCCCCAGCATTTT.